One sample yielded the 27 T cell receptor beta chains listed below, sequenced in a study of shared T cell receptors in the human thymus. Sequencing used immunoSEQ multiplex PCR; TCRdb keeps in-frame clones, though not all of them. Here the sample spans hundreds of thousands of clones, around 78% being singletons. The same sample was also used in a study of human thymus T cells.

The sample consisted of thymocytes. The receptor source for this set is a boy under three years old with a congenital heart defect.

The V gene is TRBV6-5, the J gene TRBJ2-4; TRBD2 matches at 10 bases. Germline V gene lookup returns CDR1 MNHEY and CDR2 SVGAGI. J was trimmed by 8 bases and V by 5 bases; bases with no gene match: 9. CDR3 length: 15 residues. CDR3 sequence (DNA): TGTGCCAGCAGTACGAGCGGGAGGGGGGGGGACATTCAGTACTTC. This sequence encodes CASSTSGRGGDIQYF.

This clone occurred a few times. The chain uses TRBV7-9 and TRBJ2-2, with a tentative D call TRBD2 (6 bases). V lost 5 bases and J lost 7, with 23 bases in between. The germline V gene has CDR1 SEHNR and CDR2 FQNEAQ (reference sequence). This CDR3 region has 17 residues. As DNA, the CDR3 is TGTGCCAGCAGCCTATGCGGTCCTCGGGGGTGTCTCGGGGAGCTGTTTTTT. Translation: CASSLCGPRGCLGELFF.

The chain carries TRBV27 and TRBJ1-1; 8 positions match TRBD1. The CDR3 is 17 amino acids. Per the germline V gene, CDR1 is MNHEY and CDR2 is SMNVEV (reference sequence). The junction had 19 bases not matched to a gene; V was cut back by 5 bases and J by 8 bases. CDR3 loop: CASSPQGGDRLHPEAFF. CDR3 DNA sequence: TGTGCCAGCAGTCCCCAAGGAGGGGACAGGTTGCACCCCGAAGCTTTCTTT.

The chain couples TRBV28 to TRBJ2-1, with D perhaps matching TRBD2 (6 bases). The germline CDR1 and CDR2 sequences are MDHEN and SYDVKM. Trimming shortened V by 5 bases and J by 3 bases, and 17 bases separated the two germline ends. The CDR3 has 16 residues. Written as DNA, the CDR3 is TGTGCCAGCAGTCTCCCCACGGGGGAGGACTACAATGAGCAGTTCTTC. Amino acids: CASSLPTGEDYNEQFF.

This chain connects TRBV6-1 to TRBJ2-1; a weak D match, TRBD2 (6 bases). This CDR3 has 19 amino acids. The V gene lost 2 bases and the J gene lost 5 bases, with 25 bases spanning the gap. Germline CDR1 reads MNHNS; CDR2 reads SASEGT. The CDR3 here is CASSEKGVWGTWKDNEQFF. The CDR3 nucleotides read TGTGCCAGCAGTGAAAAGGGCGTGTGGGGGACTTGGAAGGACAATGAGCAGTTCTTC.

Details on this clone: A read error may account for a junction end that differs from germline. The rearrangement links TRBV10-1 to TRBJ2-7, with TRBD1 matching over 7 bases. CDR1 and CDR2 from the germline V gene are WNHNN and SYGVQD (reference sequence). This CDR3 contains 13 residues. The CDR3 DNA sequence: TGCGCCAGCAGCGCTACACCCGACAGGGACCCCCTCTTC. As protein: CASSATPDRDPLF.

This clone appeared once. The chain combines TRBV5-1 with TRBJ2-3; TRBD1 matches at 8 bases. There are 17 residues in the CDR3. V lost 2 bases and J lost 6; bases outside the gene matches: 14. CDR1 SGHRS and CDR2 YFSETQ come from the germline V gene. The CDR3 here is CASSFIIRQGARDTQYF. The CDR3, as DNA: TGCGCCAGCAGCTTTATAATCCGTCAGGGGGCGCGGGATACGCAGTATTTT. Full variable domain (outside the CDR3, taken from reference TRBV5-1 and TRBJ2-3): KAGVTQTPRYLIKTRGQQVTLSCSPISGHRSVSWYQQTPGQGLQFLFEYFSETQRNKGNFPGRFSGRQFSNSRSEMNVSTLELGDSALYLCASSFIIRQGARDTQYFGPGTRLTVL.

There are a few counts of this clone. This chain links TRBV7-2 with TRBJ2-5; D perhaps matches TRBD2 (5 bases). The V end was cut by 1 base, the J end by 5 bases, with 8 bases between. The germline V gene has CDR1 SGHTA and CDR2 FQGNSA. The CDR3 has 13 amino acids. The CDR3 loop reads CASSLGGPETQYF. The CDR3 DNA is TGTGCCAGCAGCTTAGGAGGGCCGGAGACCCAGTACTTC.

The genes are TRBV27 and TRBJ2-6; TRBD1 aligns across 9 bases. CDR3 length: 19 amino acids. V was pared by 5 bases and J by 0 bases, with 11 bases of the junction left unmatched. Per germline, CDR1 MNHEY and CDR2 SMNVEV (reference sequence). CDR3 residues: CASSPIRDRVLSGANVLTF. The DNA for the CDR3 is TGTGCCAGCAGTCCAATCCGGGACAGGGTGCTCTCTGGGGCCAACGTCCTGACTTTC.

This clone appeared a single time. The chain is built from TRBV7-8 and TRBJ2-7; 7 positions match TRBD2. Trimming cost V 3 bases and J 5 bases; bases outside gene matches: 7. This CDR3 is 14 amino acids long. Germline assignment: CDR1 SGHVS and CDR2 FQNEAQ. CDR3 DNA: TGTGCCAGCAGCTTCGGGGGGAGTAACGACGAGCAGTACTTC. This translates into CASSFGGSNDEQYF.

This chain uses TRBV2 with TRBJ2-2; D is ambiguous. Trimming pared 1 base from V and 4 bases from J, leaving 16 bases between. Germline V gives CDR1 SNHLY, CDR2 FYNNEI. This CDR3 has 17 residues. CDR3 residues: CASSEGVKVAGTGELFF. As DNA, the CDR3 is TGTGCCAGCAGTGAAGGGGTGAAGGTAGCCGGCACCGGGGAGCTGTTTTTT.

This clone has only one observation. The rearrangement links TRBV11-3 to TRBJ2-7, with D unclear. This CDR3 has 13 residues. V lost 4 bases and J 4 bases, leaving 11 bases between the germline ends. The V gene's germline CDR1 is SGHNT and CDR2 YENEEA. CDR3 in DNA: TGTGCCAGCAGCTCCGCTGCGGCATACGAGCAGTACTTC. Translated: CASSSAAAYEQYF.

This clone came up once. V gene TRBV2 combines with J gene TRBJ2-1, with 8 bases fitting TRBD1. The CDR3 contains 17 residues. V trimming: 4 bases; J trimming: 4 bases; junction bases outside the gene matches: 12. The germline CDR1 and CDR2 sequences are SNHLY and FYNNEI. The CDR3 here is CASSALYATGAYNEQFF. In DNA form, the CDR3 reads TGTGCCAGCAGTGCACTTTATGCGACAGGGGCTTACAATGAGCAGTTCTTC. Variable domain in full (rest from reference TRBV2 and TRBJ2-1): EPEVTQTPSHQVTQMGQEVILRCVPISNHLYFYWYRQILGQKVEFLVSFYNNEISEKSEIFDDQFSVERPDGSNFTLKIRSTKLEDSAMYFCASSALYATGAYNEQFFGPGTRLTVL.

The chain is built from TRBV25-1 and TRBJ1-6; D remains ambiguous. From germline, CDR1 is MGHDK and CDR2 SYGVNS. V lost 2 bases to trimming and J lost 0 bases, with 5 bases between them. This CDR3 is built from 15 residues. DNA for the CDR3: TGTGCCAGCAGTGAACCGAGCTCCTATAATTCACCCCTCCACTTT. Amino acids: CASSEPSSYNSPLHF. The full variable domain, in which reference TRBV25-1 and TRBJ1-6 provide the parts outside the CDR3, is EADIYQTPRYLVIGTGKKITLECSQTMGHDKMYWYQQDPGMELHLIHYSYGVNSTEKGDLSSESTVSRIRTEHFPLTLESARPSHTSQYLCASSEPSSYNSPLHFGNGTRLTVT.

The rearrangement joins TRBV30 to TRBJ1-5; the D gene is possibly TRBD1 (5 bases). V was shortened by 0 bases and J by 6 bases, with 9 bases between the two germline ends. The CDR3 extends over 13 amino acids. Germline CDR1 and CDR2: GTSNPN and SVGIG (reference sequence). The DNA for the CDR3 is TGTGCCTGGAGTGTAAGGGGATCTCAGCCCCAGCATTTT. Amino acid sequence: CAWSVRGSQPQHF.

V usage is TRBV7-6 and J usage is TRBJ2-5; 7 bases match TRBD1. Germline CDR1 reads SGHVS; CDR2 reads FNYEAQ. J lost 5 bases, V lost 0 bases, and 6 bases had no gene match. This CDR3 has 15 amino acids. The chain's CDR3 is CASSLAVRGRETQYF. DNA for the CDR3: TGTGCCAGCAGCTTAGCGGTGAGGGGGCGGGAGACCCAGTACTTC.

This chain links TRBV29-1 with TRBJ1-1; 9 bases map to TRBD1. This CDR3 comprises 12 residues. Germline CDR1 and CDR2: SQVTM and ANQGSEA. With V trimmed by 0 bases and J by 10 bases, 3 bases remained unmatched. As DNA, the CDR3 is TGCAGCGTTGAAGATCAGGGACAGGGAGCTTTCTTT. It codes for CSVEDQGQGAFF.

CDR3 sequence (DNA): TGTGCCAGCAGCCTCGTCACTCAGGGGGCTGACCTATATGGCTACACCTTC. This encodes CASSLVTQGADLYGYTF. V gene TRBV7-2 combines with J gene TRBJ1-2; the match to TRBD1 covers 8 bases. Germline-derived CDR1 and CDR2 are SGHTA and FQGNSA. Unmatched junction bases numbered 16, after V lost 5 bases and J lost 5 bases. CDR3 size: 17 residues.

The V call is TRBV27, the J call TRBJ1-1; tentative D call: TRBD1 (6 bases). Trimming pared 2 bases from V and 4 bases from J, leaving 11 bases between. From germline, CDR1 is MNHEY and CDR2 SMNVEV (reference sequence). CDR3 size: 14 residues. The chain's CDR3 is CASSLGGPVTEAFF. In DNA form, the CDR3 reads TGTGCCAGCAGTTTAGGGGGCCCCGTCACTGAAGCTTTCTTT.

This clone was detected only a few times. The chain combines TRBV2 with TRBJ1-5, with 7 bases matching TRBD1. CDR3 size: 16 residues. The V and J ends lost 8 bases and 2 bases, in that order; junction bases with no gene match: 12. Looked up from germline, CDR1 is SNHLY and CDR2 is FYNNEI. Here the CDR3 DNA reads TGTGCCAGCGGAACCCTTAGACAGGGCCGCAATCAGCCCCAGCATTTT. It translates to CASGTLRQGRNQPQHF.

This sequence joins TRBV6-9 and TRBJ1-3; the D gene is possibly TRBD1 (6 bases). Germline lookup yields CDR1 MNHGY and CDR2 SVAAGI. The CDR3 has 14 amino acids. V dropped 11 bases and J dropped 0 bases, with 14 bases sitting between them. The CDR3 DNA sequence: TGTGCCGGACGGGGACACTGCTCTGGAAACACCATATATTTT. This gives the protein CAGRGHCSGNTIYF.

The V call is TRBV7-9, the J call TRBJ1-3; no clear D gene. With 5 bases removed from V and 0 bases from J, the gap between germline ends came to 11 bases. The CDR3 has 15 residues. Germline CDR1 reads SEHNR; CDR2 reads FQNEAQ (reference sequence). The CDR3 region has the DNA TGTGCCAGCAGCCTCACCATGAGCTCTGGAAACACCATATATTTT. It yields the protein CASSLTMSSGNTIYF.

This clone has a single count. The chain joins TRBV6-1 to TRBJ2-7; 13 nucleotides agree with TRBD2. Losses at the gene ends were 2 bases for V and 3 bases for J; bases not matched to a gene: 22. This CDR3 comprises 22 residues. The germline CDR1 and CDR2 sequences are MNHNS and SASEGT. CDR3 nucleotides: TGTGCCAGCAGTGAAATGGGAGTGTTGGGACAGGGGGGACTAGCGGGGTTCTACGAGCAGTACTTC. The encoded protein is CASSEMGVLGQGGLAGFYEQYF.

This chain connects TRBV10-3 to TRBJ1-2; TRBD1 matches 9 bases. V lost 2 bases, J lost 8 bases, and 15 bases stayed unmatched. Per the germline V gene, CDR1 is ENHRY and CDR2 is SYGVKD. The CDR3 has 17 amino acids. The CDR3 loop reads CAISELGPGTGTDGYTF. Here the CDR3 DNA reads TGTGCCATCAGTGAGCTCGGTCCCGGGACAGGGACGGACGGCTACACCTTC.

V and J are TRBV27 and TRBJ2-7; D uncertain. CDR3 length equals 13 residues. With 4 bases removed from V and 1 base from J, the gap between germline ends came to 8 bases. Germline V CDR1 and CDR2: MNHEY, SMNVEV (reference sequence). The CDR3 nucleotides read TGTGCCAGCAGTTCCCCCCTGTCCTACGAGCAGTACTTC. Protein: CASSSPLSYEQYF.

This clone appeared a few times. CDR3 loop: CASSRGKRVFF. DNA of the CDR3: TGTGCCAGTAGTCGGGGGAAAAGGGTGTTTTTT. The chain has TRBV19 and TRBJ1-4, with D maybe TRBD1 (5 bases). V was shortened by 5 bases and J by 15 bases, with 13 bases between the two germline ends. Germline CDR1 and CDR2: LNHDA and SQIVND (reference sequence). This CDR3 region has 11 residues.

V usage is TRBV6-4 and J usage is TRBJ2-1, with D perhaps matching TRBD2 (6 bases). Germline CDR1 MRHNA, CDR2 SNTAGT. CDR3 size: 17 residues. V lost 2 bases and J lost 5, with 19 bases in between. The DNA for the CDR3 is TGTGCCAGCAGTGACAATGTTAGCGGAAAACCACACAATGAGCAGTTCTTC. As protein: CASSDNVSGKPHNEQFF.